This T cell receptor (beta chain) was identified in a study of CD8 T cells in Susac syndrome. Isolation of CD8+ and CD4+ T cells was performed negatively, whereas enrichment of TEMRA cells was done by FACS. An amount of RNA that ranged from about 0.45 to 1 ug was reverse transcribed with random hexamers. MiXCR, applied by TCRdb to the immunoSEQ multiplex PCR reads, yields one record per CDR3 protein. The sample contains 50,000 to 60,000 distinct CDR3 sequences, approximately 94% of which appear only once. Germline assignment: CDR1 SQVTM and CDR2 ANQGSEA. The CDR3 runs to 16 residues. J gave up 2 bases and V 4 bases, and 7 bases lay outside the gene matches.

The V gene is TRBV29-1, the J gene TRBJ2-3, with 12 bases matching TRBD2. Input material: CD8+ T cells from PBMCs. The receptor's source is a human donor in good health. CDR3 bases: TGCAGCGTTGCCGGACTAGCGGGGTTGGTCACAGATACGCAGTATTTT. Encoded protein: CSVAGLAGLVTDTQYF.